These 25 T cell receptor beta chains were all obtained from the same sample, sequenced in a study of T cells in Graves' hyperthyroidism and ophthalmopathy (dated by TCRdb to 2018 to 2020). The library came from multiplex PCR. Data came from an Illumina HiSeq 2000. The TCR beta CDR3 regions were amplified from RNA transcripts. A first-round RT-PCR of the TCR CDR3 used the HTBI primer set with the Qiagen OneStep RT-PCR kit. The raw public data were reprocessed by TCRdb itself: fastp quality trimming at Q25, MiXCR clonotype calling, in-frame beta chains only. One record per CDR3 amino acid sequence lists the most common genes and DNA. The sample records around 360,000 distinct CDR3 sequences, roughly 15% of which are singletons. The ten largest clones capture around 20% of the sample. The sequenced sample consisted of blood. The receptors were gathered from a woman aged 60 to 75 with Graves' ophthalmopathy.

This chain links TRBV28 with TRBJ2-1; D remains unclear. The CDR3 totals 14 residues. Per the germline V gene, CDR1 is MDHEN and CDR2 is SYDVKM. The V and J ends lost 7 bases and 5 bases respectively, with 15 bases between them. CDR3 amino acids: CASTPGSVDNEQFF. CDR3 nucleotide sequence: TGTGCCAGCACCCCGGGTAGTGTAGACAATGAGCAGTTCTTC.

This sequence joins TRBV5-1 and TRBJ2-5; TRBD2 might be the D (6 bases). V was clipped by 3 bases and J by 5 bases, with 14 bases between them. Germline V lookup: CDR1 SGHRS, CDR2 YFSETQ. The CDR3 length is 14 residues. As DNA, the CDR3 is TGCGCCAGCAGCTCGGGGGTTCCCCCGGAGACCCAGTACTTC. Protein: CASSSGVPPETQYF.

This clonotype was detected many times. This chain joins TRBV15 and TRBJ2-1, with TRBD2 identical over 13 bases. The V segment lost 3 bases and the J segment 4 bases; nucleotides outside the gene matches: 3. Germline CDR1 and CDR2: LNHNV and YYDKDF (reference sequence). This CDR3 comprises 16 residues. CDR3 DNA: TGTGCCACCAGCAGCGGGACTAGCGGGACTTACAATGAGCAGTTCTTC. Translation: CATSSGTSGTYNEQFF.

This clonotype has at least ten counts. An end of the junction does not agree with germline; a read error may underlie this. V and J are TRBV5-1 and TRBJ2-1, with 12 positions matching TRBD2. From germline, CDR1 is SGHRS and CDR2 YFSETQ. This CDR3 has 20 amino acids. CDR3 in DNA: TGCGCCAGCATCTTGACGGTTTTGGGACTAGCGGGCGCGGAGGGCAATGAGCAGTTCTTC. Translation: CASILTVLGLAGAEGNEQFF.

V and J are TRBV24-1 and TRBJ1-2; TRBD1 agrees at 9 bases. The germline V gene has CDR1 KGHDR and CDR2 SFDVKD. V shed 7 bases, J shed 4 bases, and the junction held 3 bases outside the gene matches. The CDR3 length is 13 residues. CDR3 loop: CATRGTGSYGYTF. CDR3 coding DNA: TGTGCCACCAGGGGGACAGGGAGCTATGGCTACACCTTC.

This clonotype was detected ten times or more. CDR3 DNA sequence: TGTGCCACCAGCAGATCCGGGACAGGGTTCGCCGGGGAGCTGTTTTTT. Protein sequence: CATSRSGTGFAGELFF. V gene TRBV15 combines with J gene TRBJ2-2; the match to TRBD1 covers 9 bases. Trimming removed 2 bases from V and 6 bases from J; junction bases left unmatched: 7. This CDR3 has 16 residues. Per the germline V gene, CDR1 is LNHNV and CDR2 is YYDKDF (reference sequence).

At least ten counts were recorded for this clonotype. The chain combines TRBV2 with TRBJ2-7; D remains ambiguous. Trimming cost V 6 bases and J 0 bases, with 9 bases left between them. CDR3 size: 13 residues. CDR1 SNHLY and CDR2 FYNNEI come from the germline V gene. The CDR3 DNA sequence: TGTGCCAGCAGCATAGGGTCCTCCTACGAGCAGTACTTC. Protein: CASSIGSSYEQYF.

This clonotype was seen only a few times. The genes are TRBV5-1 and TRBJ2-5; unclear D gene. V was pared by 4 bases and J by 1 base, with 11 bases between. This CDR3 is 14 amino acids long. Looked up from germline, CDR1 is SGHRS and CDR2 is YFSETQ. The CDR3 DNA sequence: TGCGCCAGCAGCAGGTCGGATACCCAAGAGACCCAGTACTTC. Residues: CASSRSDTQETQYF.

In this sample, this clonotype turned up many times. The V call is TRBV7-8, the J call TRBJ2-2, with D maybe TRBD1 (6 bases). CDR1 and CDR2 from the germline V gene are SGHVS and FQNEAQ. The CDR3 is 15 amino acids. Trimming removed 1 base at V and 1 base at J, with 7 bases between. The CDR3 coding sequence is TGTGCCAGCAGCTTAGTACAGGGGAACACCGGGGAGCTGTTTTTT. Translated, it gives CASSLVQGNTGELFF.

Comment on this clonotype: A read error may explain this, as a much larger clone is one base away. The gene calls are TRBV12-3 or TRBV12-4 and TRBJ1-4, with D uncertain. The ends were cut back, 1 base at V and 3 bases at J, with 21 bases in the middle. The CDR3 is 19 residues long. The CDR3 loop is CASSLVSLAAKTPNEKLFF. CDR3 in DNA: TGTGCCAGCAGTTTAGTAAGTCTCGCGGCAAAAACGCCTAATGAAAAACTGTTTTTT.

The chain links TRBV5-1 to TRBJ2-1; possibly TRBD1 for D (6 bases). The CDR3 covers 15 residues. CDR1 is SGHRS and CDR2 is YFSETQ in the germline V gene. Trimming removed 0 bases from V and 4 bases from J, with 11 bases in between. The CDR3, as DNA: TGCGCCAGCAGCTTGGACCTTGGGACATACAATGAGCAGTTCTTC. Protein: CASSLDLGTYNEQFF.

The chain carries TRBV20-1 and TRBJ2-5, with 11 bases aligning to TRBD2. J lost 3 bases, V lost 5 bases, and 8 bases had no gene match. Germline values: CDR1 DFQATT, CDR2 SNEGSKA (reference sequence). This CDR3 has 15 residues. The CDR3 nucleotides read TGCAGTGCTGGAGGACTAGCGGGTAAAGAAGAGACCCAGTACTTC. Protein sequence: CSAGGLAGKEETQYF.

This clonotype was observed many times. The chain couples TRBV6-1 to TRBJ1-5; D is possibly TRBD1 (6 bases). The germline V gene encodes CDR1 MNHNS and CDR2 SASEGT. V lost 4 bases and J lost 4, with 14 bases in between. The CDR3 covers 15 residues. The CDR3 DNA is TGTGCCAGCAGTGGGCAGGGGATCGGGAATCAGCCCCAGCATTTT. It specifies CASSGQGIGNQPQHF.

V usage is TRBV6-1 and J usage is TRBJ2-1; 7 bases match TRBD2. The CDR3 is made up of 14 amino acids. V lost 7 bases to trimming and J lost 8 bases; unmatched junction nucleotides: 11. Germline CDR1 is MNHNS and CDR2 is SASEGT. The CDR3 sequence: CASMGGGIVYEQFF. DNA of the CDR3: TGTGCCAGCATGGGGGGAGGGATTGTCTATGAGCAGTTCTTC.

The CDR3 coding sequence is TGTGCCAGTAGTGTTAAAGCGGGACCCACAGATACGCAGTATTTT. This sequence encodes CASSVKAGPTDTQYF. The chain is built from TRBV19 and TRBJ2-3; 7 bases are a match to TRBD2. With 5 bases clipped from V and 2 bases from J, the junction kept 7 bases outside the gene matches. Per the germline V gene, CDR1 is LNHDA and CDR2 is SQIVND (reference sequence). CDR3 length: 15 amino acids.

This clonotype has a handful of counts. The CDR3: CSAEGQGNSPLHF. Written as DNA, the CDR3 is TGCAGTGCTGAGGGACAGGGCAATTCACCCCTCCACTTT. This chain joins TRBV20-1 and TRBJ1-6; 9 positions agree with TRBD1. This CDR3 is built from 13 residues. J was trimmed by 7 bases and V by 5 bases; bases with no gene match: 3. Per germline, CDR1 DFQATT and CDR2 SNEGSKA (reference sequence).

This clonotype was counted at least ten times. The chain links TRBV12-3 or TRBV12-4 to TRBJ2-3, with a possible D match to TRBD2 (6 bases). V dropped 8 bases and J dropped 4 bases, with 19 bases sitting between them. The CDR3 sequence is 15 residues long. Here the CDR3 reads CASCRRGPSSDTQYF. The CDR3 DNA reads TGTGCCAGCTGTCGGCGGGGCCCGAGCTCAGATACGCAGTATTTT.

The chain joins TRBV7-8 to TRBJ1-5; no reliable D call. Germline values: CDR1 SGHVS, CDR2 FQNEAQ. CDR3 length: 13 residues. The V gene lost 5 bases and the J gene lost 3 bases, with 8 bases spanning the gap. In nucleotides, the CDR3 is TGTGCCAGCAGCCTTAAGTTCAATCAGCCCCAGCATTTT. This translates into CASSLKFNQPQHF. The entire variable domain, with the rest obtained from reference TRBV7-8 and TRBJ1-5, is as follows: GAGVSQSPRYKVAKRGQDVALRCDPISGHVSLFWYQQALGQGPEFLTYFQNEAQLDKSGLPSDRFFAERPEGSVSTLKIQRTQQEDSAVYLCASSLKFNQPQHFGDGTRLSIL.

This clonotype was counted a few times. The chain links TRBV5-1 to TRBJ2-1; 8 bases match TRBD1. Per the germline V gene, CDR1 is SGHRS and CDR2 is YFSETQ. This CDR3 spans 16 amino acids. J was trimmed by 6 bases and V by 0 bases; bases with no gene match: 8. Written as DNA, the CDR3 is TGCGCCAGCAGCTTGGGGTTTCAGGGGGCGTCCAATGAGCAGTTCTTC. Residues: CASSLGFQGASNEQFF.

This clonotype was seen ten or more times. The chain carries TRBV6-2 or TRBV6-3 and TRBJ2-7; 10 bases are a match to TRBD1. The CDR3 sequence is 20 residues long. Trimming at V came to 4 bases and at J to 4 bases, leaving 22 bases not matched to a gene. Germline CDR1 MNHEY, CDR2 SVGEGT. The CDR3 region is CASSFKVQGQGTINSYEQYF. CDR3 bases: TGTGCCAGCAGTTTTAAGGTGCAGGGACAGGGGACCATCAACTCTTACGAGCAGTACTTC.

Comments on this clonotype: A much larger clone lies one base from this, so it may be a read error. This chain uses TRBV2 with TRBJ2-1; D not certain. Germline lookup yields CDR1 SNHLY and CDR2 FYNNEI. Trimming removed 7 bases at V and 8 bases at J, with 9 bases between. The CDR3 consists of 11 residues. For the CDR3, the DNA is TGTGCCAGCAAGAGATACGATGAGCAGTTCTTC. Amino acids: CASKRYDEQFF.

Only a few counts were recorded for this clonotype. V and J are TRBV5-1 and TRBJ2-3; the match to TRBD2 covers 8 bases. J lost 7 bases, V lost 4 bases, and 8 bases had no gene match. The CDR3 consists of 14 residues. Germline V lookup: CDR1 SGHRS, CDR2 YFSETQ. CDR3 coding DNA: TGCGCCAGCAGCCCGGGAGGGCGGGAGAATACGCAGTATTTT. It translates to CASSPGGRENTQYF.

This clonotype was seen a handful of times. The V and J genes are TRBV25-1 and TRBJ2-3; the D is unclear. Trimming removed 8 bases at V and 0 bases at J, with 15 bases between. Germline assignment: CDR1 MGHDK and CDR2 SYGVNS. CDR3 length equals 15 residues. CDR3 in amino acids: CASSSRARSTDTQYF. The DNA of the CDR3 is TGTGCCAGCTCTTCCCGGGCACGAAGCACAGATACGCAGTATTTT.

J is TRBJ2-5 and V is TRBV11-2; 8 bases fit TRBD1. From germline, CDR1 is SGHAT and CDR2 FQNNGV. The trim removed 2 bases at V and 5 bases at J, leaving 10 bases unmatched. The CDR3 spans 16 residues. DNA for the CDR3: TGTGCCAGCAGCTTATTCTCGGCAGGGGGCAGGGAGACCCAGTACTTC. This gives the protein CASSLFSAGGRETQYF. The complete variable domain, with remaining parts taken from reference TRBV11-2 and TRBJ2-5, reads EAGVAQSPRYKIIEKRQSVAFWCNPISGHATLYWYQQILGQGPKLLIQFQNNGVVDDSQLPKDRFSAERLKGVDSTLKIQPAKLEDSAVYLCASSLFSAGGRETQYFGPGTRLLVL.

This clonotype was seen at least ten times. The chain recombines TRBV28 with TRBJ2-1; 8 bases align to TRBD2. Per the germline V gene, CDR1 is MDHEN and CDR2 is SYDVKM. V trimming: 7 bases; J trimming: 7 bases; junction bases outside the gene matches: 15. This CDR3 has 16 amino acids. CDR3 sequence reads: CASNSLQRESGNEQFF. The DNA for the CDR3 is TGTGCCAGCAACTCGCTCCAGCGGGAGTCGGGTAATGAGCAGTTCTTC.